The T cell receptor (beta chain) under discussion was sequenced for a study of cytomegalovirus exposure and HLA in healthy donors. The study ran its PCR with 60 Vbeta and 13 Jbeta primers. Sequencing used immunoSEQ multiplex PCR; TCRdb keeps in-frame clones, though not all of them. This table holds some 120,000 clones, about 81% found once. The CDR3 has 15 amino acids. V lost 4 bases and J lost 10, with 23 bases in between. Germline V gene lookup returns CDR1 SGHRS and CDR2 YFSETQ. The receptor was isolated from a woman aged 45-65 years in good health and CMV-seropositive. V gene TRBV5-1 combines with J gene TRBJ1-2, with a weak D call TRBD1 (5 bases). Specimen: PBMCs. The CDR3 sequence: CASSRPSGTTNDYTF. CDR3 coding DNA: TGCGCCAGCAGCCGCCCTTCCGGGACTACTAATGACTACACCTTC.